This T cell receptor (beta chain) is from a study of beta chain features in type 1 diabetes. Study overall: Age, gender and cell yields were alike across patients and healthy donors. Analysis included 107,917,701 sorted cells drawn from all samples.

Findings of the study overall: Shorter TCRB CDR3s, moderately but significantly so, marked every one of the four CD4+ subsets in Type 1 diabetes patients.

As concerns this clone: The antigen is not known.

Deletions cut 2 bases from V and 3 bases from J, with 13 bases between. In germline, CDR1 is SGHVS, CDR2 FQNEAQ. The CDR3 is made up of 15 amino acids. Reverse transcription of all isolated RNA meant that expressed TCRB transcripts were sequenced. TCRdb's copy holds only in-frame clones and misses some; the assay was immunoSEQ multiplex PCR. The table includes 150,000 or so clones, approximately 10% detected once. The gene calls are TRBV7-8 and TRBJ1-1, with TRBD1 as a possible D gene (5 bases). The receptor was isolated from a man aged 18-30 years in good health. The specimen was central memory CD4+ T cells from blood. The CDR3 spells CASSLLGVQYTEAFF. The CDR3 DNA follows: TGTGCCAGCAGCTTACTAGGGGTACAGTACACTGAAGCTTTCTTT.